This is a list of T cell receptor beta chains from one sample in a study of blood T cell repertoires in COVID-19. The repertoire was sequenced with immunoSEQ multiplex PCR; TCRdb's copy has only in-frame clones and lacks some. This table has around 80,000 clones, around four fifths appearing once. Specimen: peripheral blood. The source of these receptors is a human donor in a cohort sampled during active COVID-19. CDR3s include the opening cysteine and the closing phenylalanine or tryptophan. Fields, in order: J gene, clone size, V gene, D gene, CDR3 protein, CDR3 DNA. The D gene is left open where the match is weak. Part of the rows lack a size; the others show once, few, many or a class for expanded clones.

j_call: TRBJ2-1; clone_size: .; v_call: TRBV30; d_call: TRBD2; cdr3_aa: CAWSPGLAGSYNEQFF; cdr3_nt: TGTGCCTGGAGTCCAGGACTAGCGGGCTCCTACAATGAGCAGTTCTTC
j_call: TRBJ2-1; clone_size: .; v_call: TRBV5-1; d_call: TRBD1; cdr3_aa: CASSPTGTGTNEQFF; cdr3_nt: TGCGCCAGCAGCCCAACGGGGACAGGGACGAATGAGCAGTTCTTC
j_call: TRBJ1-1; clone_size: .; v_call: TRBV19; d_call: .; cdr3_aa: CASSLTGRAEAFF; cdr3_nt: TGTGCCAGTAGTCTCACAGGGAGGGCTGAAGCTTTCTTT
j_call: TRBJ1-3; clone_size: .; v_call: TRBV29-1; d_call: TRBD1; cdr3_aa: CSVMDRGLGNTIYF; cdr3_nt: TGCAGCGTGATGGACAGGGGGCTTGGAAACACCATATATTTT
j_call: TRBJ1-2; clone_size: .; v_call: TRBV29-1; d_call: TRBD1; cdr3_aa: CSVDRGSDGYTF; cdr3_nt: TGCAGCGTGGACAGGGGGTCCGATGGCTACACCTTC
j_call: TRBJ1-2; clone_size: .; v_call: TRBV3-1/TRBV3-2; d_call: .; cdr3_aa: CASSQGQEFYGYTF; cdr3_nt: TGTGCCAGCAGCCAAGGGCAGGAATTCTATGGCTACACCTTC
j_call: TRBJ2-3; clone_size: .; v_call: TRBV6-6; d_call: TRBD2; cdr3_aa: CASSGLGTDTQYF; cdr3_nt: TGTGCCTCCTCCGGACTAGGCACAGATACGCAGTATTTT
j_call: TRBJ1-5; clone_size: .; v_call: TRBV27; d_call: TRBD1; cdr3_aa: CASSADRDQPQHF; cdr3_nt: TGTGCCAGCAGTGCCGACAGGGACCAGCCCCAGCATTTT
j_call: TRBJ2-1; clone_size: .; v_call: TRBV5-8; d_call: TRBD2; cdr3_aa: CASSLGLAGYNEQFF; cdr3_nt: TGTGCCAGCAGCTTGGGGCTAGCGGGATACAATGAGCAGTTCTTC
j_call: TRBJ2-2; clone_size: .; v_call: TRBV12-3/TRBV12-4; d_call: .; cdr3_aa: CAEQGTVGELFF; cdr3_nt: TGTGCCGAACAGGGCACTGTGGGGGAGCTGTTTTTT
j_call: TRBJ2-7; clone_size: .; v_call: TRBV29-1; d_call: TRBD2; cdr3_aa: CSVEGTSGKVYEQYF; cdr3_nt: TGCAGCGTTGAAGGCACTAGCGGGAAGGTCTACGAGCAGTACTTC
j_call: TRBJ2-7; clone_size: .; v_call: TRBV9; d_call: .; cdr3_aa: CASSVGYSSYEQYF; cdr3_nt: TGTGCCAGCAGCGTAGGATACAGCTCCTACGAGCAGTACTTC
j_call: TRBJ2-7; clone_size: .; v_call: TRBV3-1/TRBV3-2; d_call: .; cdr3_aa: CASSPSAGNEQYF; cdr3_nt: TGTGCCAGCAGCCCGTCCGCGGGGAACGAGCAGTACTTC
j_call: TRBJ2-1; clone_size: few; v_call: TRBV4-1; d_call: .; cdr3_aa: CASSPSESSYNEQFF; cdr3_nt: TGCGCCAGCAGTCCTAGTGAAAGCTCCTACAATGAGCAGTTCTTC